This entry concerns a single T cell receptor beta chain. The antigen is not known. This entry comes from a study of cytomegalovirus exposure and HLA in healthy donors. General observations from the study: Rarity held for most TCR sequences, but there were some public TCRs that occurred in many donors. Sequencing likely generated an artifact that appeared as a cluster of highly shared sequence variants.

V gave up 1 base and J gave up 0 bases, with 11 bases separating them. In germline, CDR1 is SGHAT, CDR2 FQNNGV. This CDR3 is 16 amino acids long. Primers included in the PCR were 60 Vbeta and 13 Jbeta primers. In the original analysis: About 9.9 million shared chains were among about 80 million unique TCR beta chains counted in a later analysis. Clones were sequenced by immunoSEQ multiplex PCR, and TCRdb holds only the in-frame ones, with some missing. V and J calls plus clone size are reproduced from that table; the DNA served to infer D and trimming. The sample yields about 130,000 clones, over 65% seen once. These donors, healthy bone marrow donors, were studied.

The V call is TRBV11-2, the J call TRBJ2-3, with unresolved D. The sample consisted of PBMCs. The receptor was derived from a man over 45 in good health and CMV-seronegative. CDR3: CASSLALSTSTDTQYF. Here the CDR3 DNA reads TGTGCCAGCAGCTTAGCGCTGTCAACTAGCACAGATACGCAGTATTTT.